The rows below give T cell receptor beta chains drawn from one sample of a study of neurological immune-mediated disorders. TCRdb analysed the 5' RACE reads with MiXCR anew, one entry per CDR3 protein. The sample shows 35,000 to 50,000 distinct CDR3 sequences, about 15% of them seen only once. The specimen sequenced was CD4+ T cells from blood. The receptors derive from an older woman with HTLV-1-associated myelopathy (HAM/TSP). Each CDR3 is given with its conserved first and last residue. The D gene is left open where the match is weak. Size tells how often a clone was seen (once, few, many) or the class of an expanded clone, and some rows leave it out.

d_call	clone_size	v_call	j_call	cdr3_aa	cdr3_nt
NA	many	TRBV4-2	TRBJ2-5	CASSQAGRGVGEETQYF	TGTGCCAGCAGCCAAGCGGGTCGTGGGGTGGGGGAAGAGACCCAGTACTTC
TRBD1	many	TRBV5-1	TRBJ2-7	CASSLRQGSYEQYF	TGCGCCAGCAGCTTGCGACAGGGAAGCTACGAGCAGTACTTC
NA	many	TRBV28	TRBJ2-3	CASSLAGRGPDTQYF	TGTGCCAGCAGTTTAGCGGGGAGAGGGCCAGATACGCAGTATTTT
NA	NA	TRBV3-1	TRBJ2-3	CANSQAGAADTQYF	TGTGCCAACAGCCAAGCTGGGGCAGCAGATACACAGTATTTT
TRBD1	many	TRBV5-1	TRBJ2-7	CASSARQGASYEQYF	TGCGCCAGCAGCGCCCGACAGGGGGCATCCTACGAGCAGTACTTC
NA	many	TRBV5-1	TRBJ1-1	CASSQGNTEAFF	TGCGCCAGCAGTCAGGGGAACACTGAAGCTTTCTTT
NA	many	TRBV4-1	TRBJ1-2	CASSQETEVWDGYTF	TGCGCCAGCAGCCAAGAAACCGAGGTCTGGGATGGCTACACCTTC
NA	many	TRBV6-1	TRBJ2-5	CASLRGGTGQETQYF	TGTGCCAGCTTGAGGGGGGGGACAGGCCAAGAGACCCAGTACTTC
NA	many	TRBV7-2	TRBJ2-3	CASSLEAGAADTQYF	TGTGCCAGCAGCTTAGAGGCGGGGGCGGCAGATACGCAGTATTTT
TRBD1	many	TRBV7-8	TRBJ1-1	CASTRTGNTEAFF	TGTGCCAGCACCCGGACAGGGAACACTGAAGCTTTCTTT
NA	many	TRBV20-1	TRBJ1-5	CSAPVGGGQPQHF	TGCAGTGCCCCGGTGGGAGGCGGGCAGCCCCAGCATTTT
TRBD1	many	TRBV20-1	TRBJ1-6	CSARVDRGGNSPLHF	TGCAGTGCTAGAGTGGACAGGGGAGGGAATTCACCCCTCCACTTT
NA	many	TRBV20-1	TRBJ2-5	CSAPTSRFETQYF	TGCAGTGCTCCGACATCGAGGTTCGAGACCCAGTACTTC
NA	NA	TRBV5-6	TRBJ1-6	CAISPCTVRSASPLHF	TGTGCCATCAGCCCTTGTACAGTCCGGTCGGCTTCACCCCTCCACTTT
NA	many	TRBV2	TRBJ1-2	CASSGLVGYTF	TGTGCCAGCAGTGGACTGGTAGGCTACACCTTC
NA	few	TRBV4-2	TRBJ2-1	CASSYVAGQGLMNEQFF	TGTGCCAGCAGCTACGTAGCGGGACAGGGTTTGATGAATGAGCAGTTCTTC
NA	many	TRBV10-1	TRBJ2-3	CASSESGSGRAQYF	TGCGCCAGCAGTGAGTCGGGGTCGGGCAGGGCGCAGTATTTT
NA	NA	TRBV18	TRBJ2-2	CASSPRSKVGNTGELFF	TGTGCCAGCTCACCAAGGAGCAAAGTTGGAAACACCGGGGAGCTGTTTTTT
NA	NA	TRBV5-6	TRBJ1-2	CASSLWGNYGYTF	TGTGCCAGCAGCTTGTGGGGTAACTATGGCTACACCTTC
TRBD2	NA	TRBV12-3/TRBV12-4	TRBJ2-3	CASSPRQPSGPDTQYF	TGTGCCAGCAGTCCCAGACAGCCTAGCGGGCCAGATACGCAGTATTTT
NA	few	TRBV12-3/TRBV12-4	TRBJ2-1	CASSVRLSSPHEQFF	TGTGCCAGCAGTGTTCGACTAAGTAGCCCCCATGAGCAGTTCTTC
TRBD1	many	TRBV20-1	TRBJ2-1	CSARAGTGGHEQFF	TGCAGTGCTAGAGCCGGGACAGGGGGCCATGAGCAGTTCTTC
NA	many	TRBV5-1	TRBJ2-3	CASSLGLPGSGMDTQYF	TGCGCCAGCAGCTTGGGTCTGCCGGGCTCAGGAATGGATACGCAGTATTTT
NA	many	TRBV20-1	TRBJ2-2	CSASKLIINTGELFF	TGCAGTGCTAGCAAGCTCATCATAAACACCGGGGAGCTGTTTTTT
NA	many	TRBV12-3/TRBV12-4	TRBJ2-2	CASSFGGNTGELFF	TGTGCCAGCAGTTTTGGAGGGAACACCGGGGAGCTGTTTTTT
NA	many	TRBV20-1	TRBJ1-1	CSASTTQGGTEAFF	TGCAGTGCTAGTACTACTCAGGGAGGCACTGAAGCTTTCTTT
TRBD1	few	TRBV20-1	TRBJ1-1	CSAYRDRGTEAFF	TGCAGTGCTTACCGGGACAGGGGCACTGAAGCTTTCTTT
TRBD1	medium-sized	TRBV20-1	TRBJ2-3	CSARTGDTQYF	TGCAGTGCCCGGACAGGGGATACGCAGTATTTT
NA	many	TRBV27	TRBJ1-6	CASSLGNKRYSPLHF	TGTGCCAGCAGTTTAGGGAATAAAAGATATTCACCCCTCCACTTT
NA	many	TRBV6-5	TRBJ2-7	CASSLNRESYEQYF	TGTGCCAGCAGTTTGAACAGGGAGTCTTACGAGCAGTACTTC
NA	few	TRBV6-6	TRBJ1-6	CASSYSDSPLHF	TGTGCCAGCAGTTATTCGGATTCACCCCTCCACTTT
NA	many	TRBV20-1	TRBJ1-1	CSASSAGVLNTEAFF	TGCAGTGCTTCATCTGCGGGGGTCCTGAACACTGAAGCTTTCTTT
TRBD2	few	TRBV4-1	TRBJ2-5	CASSKGLAGGQETQYF	TGCGCCAGCAGCAAGGGACTAGCGGGGGGCCAAGAGACCCAGTACTTC
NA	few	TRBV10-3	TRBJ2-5	CAISDRETQYF	TGTGCCATCAGTGACAGGGAGACCCAGTACTTC
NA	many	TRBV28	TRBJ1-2	CASSRTRDKGRGYTF	TGTGCCAGCAGCAGGACACGGGACAAGGGACGTGGCTACACCTTC
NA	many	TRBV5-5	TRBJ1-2	CASSFPGSNYGYTF	TGTGCCAGCAGCTTCCCGGGATCTAACTATGGCTACACCTTC